Listed below are T cell receptor beta chains from one sample, sequenced in a study of cytomegalovirus exposure and HLA in healthy donors. Data came from immunoSEQ multiplex PCR; TCRdb stores just in-frame clones and leaves some out. Of about 56,000 clones listed, roughly 89% are singletons. The sample was PBMCs. These receptors were collected from a woman under 30 in good health and CMV-seronegative. Both conserved end residues are part of each CDR3. D genes are given only for firm matches. The listing skips clone size in some rows; elsewhere it reads once, few, many or a size class.

cdr3_aa: CASSLPSRDTDTQYF
cdr3_nt: TGTGCCAGCAGCCTCCCTAGCAGAGACACAGATACGCAGTATTTT
j_call: TRBJ2-3
d_call: -
clone_size: -
v_call: TRBV7-3

cdr3_aa: CASSSIAGGWTDTQYF
cdr3_nt: TGTGCCAGCAGCTCTATAGCGGGAGGTTGGACAGATACGCAGTATTTT
j_call: TRBJ2-3
d_call: TRBD2
clone_size: -
v_call: TRBV11-2

cdr3_aa: CAWSVIEGGPLHF
cdr3_nt: TGTGCCTGGAGTGTAATAGAGGGTGGACCCCTCCACTTT
j_call: TRBJ1-6
d_call: -
clone_size: -
v_call: TRBV30

cdr3_aa: CASRAPSNQPQHF
cdr3_nt: TGTGCCAGCAGAGCCCCAAGCAATCAGCCCCAGCATTTT
j_call: TRBJ1-5
d_call: -
clone_size: -
v_call: TRBV28

cdr3_aa: CASSYSRSTGVEKLFF
cdr3_nt: TGTGCCAGCAGTTACTCGAGATCCACCGGAGTTGAAAAACTGTTTTTT
j_call: TRBJ1-4
d_call: -
clone_size: -
v_call: TRBV6-5

cdr3_aa: CASTFADGYTF
cdr3_nt: TGTGCCAGCACGTTCGCGGATGGCTACACCTTC
j_call: TRBJ1-2
d_call: -
clone_size: -
v_call: TRBV2

cdr3_aa: CASSYRIPGDTQYF
cdr3_nt: TGTGCCAGCAGTTACCGGATACCGGGGGATACGCAGTATTTT
j_call: TRBJ2-3
d_call: -
clone_size: -
v_call: TRBV6-5

cdr3_aa: CASSTGTSGRNTGELFF
cdr3_nt: TGTGCCAGCAGCACCGGGACTAGCGGGAGGAACACCGGGGAGCTGTTTTTT
j_call: TRBJ2-2
d_call: TRBD2
clone_size: -
v_call: TRBV11-2

cdr3_aa: CASSEQGYEQYF
cdr3_nt: TGTGCCAGCAGTGAACAGGGCTACGAGCAGTACTTC
j_call: TRBJ2-7
d_call: -
clone_size: -
v_call: TRBV6-5

cdr3_aa: CASSYSQGIAKTQYF
cdr3_nt: TGTGCCAGCAGTTACTCACAGGGGATCGCAAAGACCCAGTACTTC
j_call: TRBJ2-5
d_call: TRBD1
clone_size: -
v_call: TRBV6-5

cdr3_aa: CASSLSAPRSSGNTIYF
cdr3_nt: TGTGCCAGCAGCTTAAGCGCCCCACGGAGCTCTGGAAACACCATATATTTT
j_call: TRBJ1-3
d_call: -
clone_size: -
v_call: TRBV7-2

cdr3_aa: CASSTGLAGGTDTQYF
cdr3_nt: TGCGCCAGCAGCACAGGACTAGCGGGAGGAACAGATACGCAGTATTTT
j_call: TRBJ2-3
d_call: TRBD2
clone_size: -
v_call: TRBV4-3

cdr3_aa: CASRWTSGRDEQFF
cdr3_nt: TGTGCCAGCAGGTGGACTAGCGGGAGGGATGAGCAGTTCTTC
j_call: TRBJ2-1
d_call: TRBD2
clone_size: -
v_call: TRBV27

cdr3_aa: CASSLTLAGIYEQYF
cdr3_nt: TGTGCCAGCAGCTTGACTCTAGCGGGAATATACGAGCAGTACTTC
j_call: TRBJ2-7
d_call: TRBD2
clone_size: -
v_call: TRBV7-9

cdr3_aa: CASSRLGGVTDTQYF
cdr3_nt: TGCGCCAGCAGCCGCCTGGGGGGGGTGACAGATACGCAGTATTTT
j_call: TRBJ2-3
d_call: TRBD2
clone_size: -
v_call: TRBV4-1

cdr3_aa: CASRGVETQYF
cdr3_nt: TGTGCCAGCAGAGGAGTAGAGACCCAGTACTTC
j_call: TRBJ2-5
d_call: -
clone_size: once
v_call: TRBV27

cdr3_aa: CASSQEHRGRTQYF
cdr3_nt: TGTGCCAGCAGCCAAGAACACAGGGGTCGGACCCAGTACTTC
j_call: TRBJ2-5
d_call: TRBD1
clone_size: -
v_call: TRBV14

cdr3_aa: CASSSPGGGTGELFF
cdr3_nt: TGTGCCAGCAGCTCCCCGGGGGGCGGGACCGGGGAGCTGTTTTTT
j_call: TRBJ2-2
d_call: -
clone_size: once
v_call: TRBV5-4

cdr3_aa: CASSMAGDGDTQYF
cdr3_nt: TGTGCCAGTAGTATGGCGGGAGATGGGGATACGCAGTATTTT
j_call: TRBJ2-3
d_call: TRBD2
clone_size: -
v_call: TRBV19

cdr3_aa: CASSFLSGTEAFF
cdr3_nt: TGTGCCAGTAGTTTCCTCAGCGGGACTGAAGCTTTCTTT
j_call: TRBJ1-1
d_call: -
clone_size: -
v_call: TRBV19

cdr3_aa: CASSSDRSNEKLFF
cdr3_nt: TGTGCCAGCAGTTCGGACAGGTCTAATGAAAAACTGTTTTTT
j_call: TRBJ1-4
d_call: TRBD1
clone_size: -
v_call: TRBV6-6

cdr3_aa: CASSSGQVGGNEQFF
cdr3_nt: TGCGCCAGCAGCTCAGGACAGGTCGGAGGTAATGAGCAGTTCTTC
j_call: TRBJ2-1
d_call: TRBD1
clone_size: -
v_call: TRBV5-1

cdr3_aa: CASSLMTVLNTEAFF
cdr3_nt: TGCGCCAGCAGCTTGATGACAGTCCTGAACACTGAAGCTTTCTTT
j_call: TRBJ1-1
d_call: -
clone_size: -
v_call: TRBV5-1

cdr3_aa: CASSVGGGEGSDTQYF
cdr3_nt: TGTGCCAGCAGCGTAGGGGGGGGAGAAGGGTCAGATACGCAGTATTTT
j_call: TRBJ2-3
d_call: TRBD2
clone_size: once
v_call: TRBV9

cdr3_aa: CASSSETSGYNEQFF
cdr3_nt: TGTGCCAGCAGTTCGGAGACTAGCGGATACAATGAGCAGTTCTTC
j_call: TRBJ2-1
d_call: TRBD2
clone_size: -
v_call: TRBV28

cdr3_aa: CASSPRGAGGWNEKLFF
cdr3_nt: TGTGCCAGCAGCCCCCGGGGCGCCGGGGGATGGAATGAAAAACTGTTTTTT
j_call: TRBJ1-4
d_call: -
clone_size: -
v_call: TRBV5-6

cdr3_aa: CSGYSSYEQYF
cdr3_nt: TGCAGCGGGTACAGCTCCTACGAGCAGTACTTC
j_call: TRBJ2-7
d_call: -
clone_size: once
v_call: TRBV29-1

cdr3_aa: CASSLAGLAGVYEQYF
cdr3_nt: TGTGCCAGCAGCTTAGCGGGATTAGCGGGGGTATACGAGCAGTACTTC
j_call: TRBJ2-7
d_call: TRBD2
clone_size: -
v_call: TRBV7-9

cdr3_aa: CATPGPPGAIRLVEQYF
cdr3_nt: TGTGCCACCCCCGGTCCCCCGGGAGCGATCAGGTTAGTCGAGCAGTACTTC
j_call: TRBJ2-7
d_call: -
clone_size: -
v_call: TRBV27

cdr3_aa: CASSPRQTGQTEAFF
cdr3_nt: TGTGCCAGCTCACCCCGACAAACCGGCCAGACTGAAGCTTTCTTT
j_call: TRBJ1-1
d_call: -
clone_size: -
v_call: TRBV18

cdr3_aa: CAAGGIYEQYF
cdr3_nt: TGTGCCGCGGGAGGTATTTACGAGCAGTACTTC
j_call: TRBJ2-7
d_call: TRBD2
clone_size: -
v_call: TRBV28

cdr3_aa: CASSQGPTGGAKNIQYF
cdr3_nt: TGTGCCAGCAGCCAAGGCCCCACCGGGGGGGCCAAAAACATTCAGTACTTC
j_call: TRBJ2-4
d_call: TRBD2
clone_size: -
v_call: TRBV4-2

cdr3_aa: CASTGTGASYEQYF
cdr3_nt: TGTGCCAGCACCGGGACAGGGGCGAGCTACGAGCAGTACTTC
j_call: TRBJ2-7
d_call: TRBD1
clone_size: -
v_call: TRBV6-5

cdr3_aa: CSVGQGEGYTF
cdr3_nt: TGCAGCGTTGGACAGGGGGAAGGCTACACCTTC
j_call: TRBJ1-2
d_call: TRBD1
clone_size: -
v_call: TRBV29-1

cdr3_aa: CASSVGTGDLGDTGELFF
cdr3_nt: TGTGCCAGCAGCGTGGGGACAGGGGACCTAGGGGACACCGGGGAGCTGTTTTTT
j_call: TRBJ2-2
d_call: TRBD1
clone_size: -
v_call: TRBV9

cdr3_aa: CASSLAGPTEGYTF
cdr3_nt: TGTGCCAGCAGCTTAGCAGGGCCGACGGAGGGCTACACCTTC
j_call: TRBJ1-2
d_call: -
clone_size: -
v_call: TRBV5-5

cdr3_aa: CASSLSNEQFF
cdr3_nt: TGTGCCAGCAGCTTATCTAATGAGCAGTTCTTC
j_call: TRBJ2-1
d_call: -
clone_size: -
v_call: TRBV11-2

cdr3_aa: CASKLFRDNEQYF
cdr3_nt: TGTGCCAGCAAACTCTTCAGGGACAACGAGCAGTACTTC
j_call: TRBJ2-7
d_call: -
clone_size: -
v_call: TRBV28

cdr3_aa: CASSILAGEVSGANVLTF
cdr3_nt: TGTGCCAGCTCAATACTAGCGGGAGAAGTTTCTGGGGCCAACGTCCTGACTTTC
j_call: TRBJ2-6
d_call: TRBD2
clone_size: -
v_call: TRBV18

cdr3_aa: CASKANRGERGSNQPQHF
cdr3_nt: TGTGCCAGTAAAGCGAACAGGGGGGAGAGGGGAAGCAATCAGCCCCAGCATTTT
j_call: TRBJ1-5
d_call: TRBD1
clone_size: -
v_call: TRBV19

cdr3_aa: CASSPPFEGALGGYTF
cdr3_nt: TGTGCCAGCAGCCCCCCCTTCGAGGGGGCGTTAGGTGGCTACACCTTC
j_call: TRBJ1-2
d_call: TRBD1
clone_size: -
v_call: TRBV7-2

cdr3_aa: CASSLTGIYEQYF
cdr3_nt: TGCGCCAGCAGCTTAACAGGGATCTACGAGCAGTACTTC
j_call: TRBJ2-7
d_call: -
clone_size: -
v_call: TRBV5-1

cdr3_aa: CASSGMTGAGEQFF
cdr3_nt: TGTGCCAGTAGTGGGATGACAGGGGCGGGTGAGCAGTTCTTC
j_call: TRBJ2-1
d_call: TRBD1
clone_size: -
v_call: TRBV19